This T cell receptor beta chain was recovered during a study of T-cell reconstitution after alpha-beta-depleted transplantation in children. Broader study findings: Most T-cell counts and diversity one year after the transplant came from T cells that were newly produced. Where alpha-beta T cells came from about two months after transplant was reportedly several hundred expanded graft clones. Recipient T cells and thymic progenitors that survived gave rise to the high TCRbeta diversity observed at day 60 in some patients.

A remark on this clonotype: Its antigen is undetermined.

The CDR3 is made up of 17 amino acids. The germline V and J ends were trimmed by 4 bases and 2 bases, with 21 bases remaining between them. Germline V gene sequence: CDR1 DFQATT, CDR2 SNEGSKA (reference sequence). Unique molecular identifiers were used in preparing the TCRbeta library. A single record per CDR3 protein comes from TCRdb applying MiXCR to the PCR reads. The data show roughly 82,000 distinct CDR3 sequences, 12% to 15% seen once. Here the sequenced sample was PBMCs, mostly from graft donor cells, taken 180 days after TCRalphabeta/CD19-depleted stem cell transplant. The sequence came from a male patient under 10 years old who had a stem cell transplant for acute lymphoblastic leukemia, so the T cells may come from the graft donor. This chain connects TRBV20-1 to TRBJ2-1, with no clear D. DNA of the CDR3: TGCAGTGCTACAGTGCTGGGCGGCAAGGCAACCTACAATGAGCAGTTCTTC. Protein product: CSATVLGGKATYNEQFF.